The 6 T cell receptor beta chains below all came from one sample that was sequenced in a study of molecular identifiers for immune sequencing clone quantification. TCRdb processed the PCR reads anew with MiXCR; each CDR3 protein has one entry. The sample lists over 600,000 distinct CDR3 sequences, just under 20% seen once, with 0.75% to 0.95% in the top ten. Sequenced material: naive CD8+ T cells from blood, with Jurkat cell RNA spiked in. Subset defined: FACS-sorted CD8+CD4-CCR7+CD45RA+ naive T cells. These receptors all stem from a human donor in good health. Some libraries in this study had Jurkat cell RNA spiked in.

Turning to this clonotype: The junction departs from the called germline gene at one end, perhaps through a read error. The gene calls are TRBV27 and TRBJ2-4; 7 bases fit TRBD1. Germline CDR1 is MNHEY and CDR2 is SMNVEV (reference sequence). The CDR3 spans 13 residues. CDR3 protein: CASRDGQENIRYF. The CDR3 DNA follows: TGTGCCAGCAGGGATGGACAGGAAAACATTCGGTACTTC.

Comment on this clonotype: The junction and the germline gene differ at one end; a read error may be behind it. The chain combines TRBV5-3 with TRBJ2-1; 8 bases line up with TRBD1. TRBV5-3 is an ORF, with its function uncertain. This CDR3 region has 15 residues. CDR3 sequence: CASSSSGTGLNEQFF. The DNA for the CDR3 is TGTGCCAGCAGCTCCTCCGGGACAGGTCTTAATGAGCAGTTCTTC.

The sample holds many counts of this clonotype. This rearrangement joins TRBV20-1 to TRBJ2-7; maybe TRBD1 (5 bases). The V end lost 2 bases, the J end lost 4 bases, and 9 bases lay between the germline ends. CDR1 is DFQATT and CDR2 is SNEGSKA in the germline V gene (reference sequence). The CDR3 is made up of 12 amino acids. The CDR3 DNA reads as TGCAGTGCTAGACAGGGATCTTACGAGCAGTACTTC. It is translated as CSARQGSYEQYF.

At least ten counts were recorded for this clonotype. This chain joins TRBV6-5 and TRBJ2-7, with D maybe TRBD1 (6 bases). The CDR3 consists of 14 residues. CDR1 MNHEY and CDR2 SVGAGI come from the germline V gene. Trimming shortened V by 2 bases and J by 3 bases, and 11 bases separated the two germline ends. CDR3 coding DNA: TGTGCCAGCAGTTACGGGGGACACTTCTACGAGCAGTACTTC. It codes for CASSYGGHFYEQYF.

This clonotype showed up many times. This chain uses TRBV20-1 with TRBJ1-6; D remains ambiguous. Trimming cost V 6 bases and J 9 bases, with 18 bases left between them. Germline V gives CDR1 DFQATT, CDR2 SNEGSKA (reference sequence). The CDR3 runs 14 residues. The CDR3 here is CSASPHAMGSPLHF. The CDR3 DNA reads as TGCAGTGCCAGTCCCCACGCGATGGGTTCACCCCTCCACTTT.

This clonotype was picked up many times. This rearrangement joins TRBV5-6 to TRBJ2-7; D uncertain. CDR1 SGHDT and CDR2 YYEEEE come from the germline V gene. There are 16 residues in the CDR3. The V end was cut by 0 bases, the J end by 0 bases, with 13 bases between. The CDR3 here is CASSLEPGVGSYEQYF. CDR3 in DNA: TGTGCCAGCAGCTTGGAGCCAGGTGTGGGCTCCTACGAGCAGTACTTC.